These 25 T cell receptor beta chains were sequenced from one sample in a study of response to subunit inactivated influenza vaccine (dated by TCRdb to the late 2010s). The library relied on RT-PCR. Sequencing took place on an Illumina HiSeq 2500. The public reads were quality trimmed at Q25 with fastp and then assembled into clones with MiXCR by TCRdb, keeping productive beta chains. When rows share a CDR3 protein, they turn into one entry using the most common DNA and genes. The sample data list about 780,000 distinct CDR3 sequences, and 18% of these were observed just once. Clones ranked in the top ten supply approximately 11% of the sample. The sequences come from PBMCs from blood, collected roughly 5 days after vaccination. The receptors here all came from a man in his forties or fifties who received an inactivated influenza vaccine. Donor details come from another sample of the same person, matched by shared clones.

This sequence joins TRBV6-1 and TRBJ2-7, with TRBD1 identical over 9 bases. The CDR3 consists of 16 residues. With 5 bases clipped from V and 4 bases from J, the junction kept 12 bases outside the gene matches. Germline CDR1 and CDR2: MNHNS and SASEGT. The CDR3: CASSQGDRELTYEQYF. As DNA, the CDR3 is TGTGCCAGCAGTCAGGGGGACAGGGAGTTAACGTACGAGCAGTACTTC.

This clonotype was counted between two and nine times. The chain couples TRBV10-3 to TRBJ2-3, with 9 bases fitting TRBD2. Germline V gene sequence: CDR1 ENHRY, CDR2 SYGVKD. V trimming: 5 bases; J trimming: 1 base; junction bases outside the gene matches: 4. The CDR3 spans 15 residues. The chain's CDR3 is CAISKASGGTDTQYF. The CDR3 DNA follows: TGTGCCATCAGTAAGGCTAGCGGGGGCACAGATACGCAGTATTTT.

This clonotype turned up a few times. CDR3 sequence reads: CASSRLRGLKTGELFF. CDR3 nucleotide sequence: TGTGCCAGCAGCCGTTTGAGGGGTTTAAAGACCGGGGAGCTGTTTTTT. V is TRBV12-3 or TRBV12-4 and J is TRBJ2-2; possibly TRBD1 or TRBD2 for D (5 bases each). Trimming cost V 6 bases and J 5 bases, with 19 bases left between them. This CDR3 is 16 amino acids long.

J is TRBJ2-7 and V is TRBV7-2, with 10 bases identical to TRBD2. Germline CDR1 SGHTA, CDR2 FQGNSA. There are 15 residues in the CDR3. The V and J ends lost 2 bases and 1 base, in that order; junction bases with no gene match: 2. CDR3 bases: TGTGCCAGCAGCTTAAGCGGGGGGGCATCCTACGAGCAGTACTTC. Amino acids: CASSLSGGASYEQYF.

The chain recombines TRBV7-2 with TRBJ2-7; D gene uncertain. The CDR3 totals 14 residues. The V gene lost 3 bases and the J gene lost 4 bases, with 13 bases spanning the gap. Germline V gene sequence: CDR1 SGHTA, CDR2 FQGNSA. CDR3 bases: TGTGCCAGCAGCTTCCGGACCGAAAGTTACGAGCAGTACTTC. Its protein product is CASSFRTESYEQYF.

The table lists this clonotype with a few counts. The V gene is TRBV20-1, the J gene TRBJ2-1; TRBD2 aligns across 9 bases. CDR1 and CDR2 from the germline V gene are DFQATT and SNEGSKA (reference sequence). The CDR3 contains 16 residues. Germline trimming cut 5 bases from V and 4 bases from J; bases unmatched to any gene: 12. The DNA for the CDR3 is TGCAGTGCTCCGCCCGCGACTAGCGGAGCATACAATGAGCAGTTCTTC. This sequence encodes CSAPPATSGAYNEQFF.

The chain recombines TRBV20-1 with TRBJ1-1; D may be TRBD1 (6 bases). This CDR3 comprises 11 residues. Germline V gene lookup returns CDR1 DFQATT and CDR2 SNEGSKA (reference sequence). CDR3 amino acids: CTARGGTEAFF. CDR3 bases: TGCACCGCAAGGGGGGGCACTGAAGCTTTCTTT.

This clonotype was recorded at least ten times. J is TRBJ1-3 and V is TRBV12-3 or TRBV12-4; TRBD1 agrees at 7 bases. The V and J ends lost 4 bases and 0 bases, in that order; junction bases with no gene match: 3. This CDR3 is 15 amino acids long. CDR3 sequence: CASSWGQLSGNTIYF. DNA of the CDR3: TGTGCCAGCAGTTGGGGACAGCTCTCTGGAAACACCATATATTTT.

The CDR3 here is CASSLGRGMKGQYF. The CDR3 coding sequence is TGTGCCAGCAGCCTGGGGCGGGGGATGAAGGGGCAGTATTTT. The chain combines TRBV4-2 with TRBJ2-3; 7 bases fit TRBD2. Germline assignment: CDR1 LGHNA and CDR2 YNFKEQ. CDR3 length: 14 amino acids. With 4 bases clipped from V and 11 bases from J, the junction kept 12 bases outside the gene matches.

This chain connects TRBV5-1 to TRBJ2-7; a possible D gene is TRBD2 (6 bases). The germline CDR1 and CDR2 sequences are SGHRS and YFSETQ. CDR3 length: 12 residues. V was cut by 1 base and J by 7 bases, with 9 bases left in between. The CDR3 DNA sequence: TGCGCCAGCAGCTTGTTTGGAGGGGAGCAGTACTTC. Its translation is CASSLFGGEQYF.

This clonotype was counted a few times. The chain has TRBV10-3 and TRBJ2-7, with 8 bases matching TRBD1. Germline CDR1 reads ENHRY; CDR2 reads SYGVKD. With 6 bases clipped from V and 4 bases from J, the junction kept 8 bases outside the gene matches. The CDR3 loop spans 14 amino acids. DNA for the CDR3: TGTGCCATCAGGCAGGGACAGGACTATTACGAGCAGTACTTC. It specifies CAIRQGQDYYEQYF.

In this sample, this clonotype turned up a few times. The V and J genes are TRBV10-3 and TRBJ2-7; TRBD1 matches 7 bases. This CDR3 comprises 13 residues. The V gene's germline CDR1 is ENHRY and CDR2 SYGVKD. V gave up 7 bases and J gave up 0 bases; unmatched junction bases: 3. As DNA, the CDR3 is TGTGCCATCACCCGACAGGGCTCCTACGAGCAGTACTTC. This codes for CAITRQGSYEQYF.

The chain recombines TRBV12-3 or TRBV12-4 with TRBJ1-3, with D possibly TRBD1 on 5 matching bases. There are 16 residues in the CDR3. V lost 5 bases, J lost 0 bases, and 14 bases lay in between. The CDR3 DNA follows: TGTGCCAGCAGTGGTGGGGCCCTTAGCTCTGGAAACACCATATATTTT. Translating gives CASSGGALSSGNTIYF.

This clonotype has a handful of counts. The chain joins TRBV11-1 to TRBJ2-3, with D perhaps TRBD1 (6 bases). CDR1 and CDR2 from the germline V gene are SGHAT and FQDESV (reference sequence). The V gene lost 5 bases and the J gene lost 5 bases, with 17 bases spanning the gap. This CDR3 is 15 amino acids long. The CDR3 DNA follows: TGTGCCAGCAGCCCCAGGACAGCCCCAGGAGATACGCAGTATTTT. Translating it yields CASSPRTAPGDTQYF.

This clonotype showed up just a few times. The J gene is TRBJ2-7, the V gene TRBV4-3, with D tentatively TRBD1 (6 bases). The CDR3 contains 12 residues. With 5 bases removed from V and 9 bases from J, the gap between germline ends came to 14 bases. Per the germline V gene, CDR1 is LGHNA and CDR2 is YSLEER. The CDR3 region has the DNA TGCGCCAGCAGCTCAACGACAGGTTGGCAGTACTTC. It translates to CASSSTTGWQYF.

This clonotype was detected ten times or more. The rearrangement joins TRBV15 to TRBJ2-7; TRBD1 matches at 8 bases. The CDR3 has 15 amino acids. Germline V CDR1 and CDR2: LNHNV, YYDKDF (reference sequence). J gave up 2 bases and V 0 bases, and 3 bases lay outside the gene matches. The CDR3 bases are TGTGCCACCAGCAGAGAACAGGGGGGTCCCTACGAGCAGTACTTC. Its protein is CATSREQGGPYEQYF.

This clonotype was seen a handful of times. This chain connects TRBV27 to TRBJ2-7, with 7 positions matching TRBD2. The CDR3 sequence is 15 residues long. With V trimmed by 1 base and J by 0 bases, 3 bases remained unmatched. CDR1 and CDR2 from the germline V gene are MNHEY and SMNVEV (reference sequence). The CDR3 region is CASSLYGGGSYEQYF. The DNA for the CDR3 is TGTGCCAGCAGTTTATATGGCGGGGGCTCCTACGAGCAGTACTTC.

This chain links TRBV7-6 with TRBJ2-1, with 7 bases aligning to TRBD1. Per germline, CDR1 SGHVS and CDR2 FNYEAQ. The CDR3 has 17 amino acids. V lost 0 bases to trimming and J lost 3 bases; unmatched junction nucleotides: 8. This chain's CDR3 is CASSLAGDSRLYNEQFF. CDR3 sequence (DNA): TGTGCCAGCAGCTTAGCGGGGGACAGTAGACTCTACAATGAGCAGTTCTTC.

This clonotype was seen a few times. The rearrangement uses TRBV5-1 and TRBJ2-2, with D possibly matching TRBD1 (6 bases). CDR1 is SGHRS, CDR2 YFSETQ, per germline. The CDR3 is made up of 16 amino acids. V was trimmed by 4 bases and J by 4 bases, leaving 17 bases between them. In DNA form, the CDR3 reads TGCGCCAGCAGCGAATTGGACAGTTTAGGCACCGGGGAGCTGTTTTTT. This codes for CASSELDSLGTGELFF.

This clonotype was counted only a few times. The genes are TRBV7-2 and TRBJ2-1; TRBD1 matches 10 bases. The trim removed 5 bases at V and 0 bases at J, leaving 4 bases unmatched. Germline loops: CDR1 SGHTA, CDR2 FQGNSA. The CDR3 has 16 residues. The CDR3 nucleotides read TGTGCCAGCAGCCAAAGGGACAGGGGCTCCTACAATGAGCAGTTCTTC. Its protein product is CASSQRDRGSYNEQFF. Drawing the rest from reference TRBV7-2 and TRBJ2-1, the complete variable domain is GAGVSQSPSNKVTEKGKDVELRCDPISGHTALYWYRQSLGQGLEFLIYFQGNSAPDKSGLPSDRFSAERTGGSVSTLTIQRTQQEDSAVYLCASSQRDRGSYNEQFFGPGTRLTVL.

This clonotype was counted only a few times. The V call is TRBV4-3, the J call TRBJ2-7, with 14 bases lining up with TRBD2. Germline CDR1 is LGHNA and CDR2 is YSLEER. CDR3 length: 16 amino acids. V was clipped by 4 bases and J by 6 bases; unmatched bases: 8. The CDR3 coding sequence is TGCGCCAGCAGCCTTGGGACTAGCGGGAGCAGGGTCGAGCAGTACTTC. It encodes CASSLGTSGSRVEQYF.

The table lists this clonotype with a few counts. The gene calls are TRBV7-2 and TRBJ1-2, with D perhaps TRBD1 (5 bases). The germline V gene has CDR1 SGHTA and CDR2 FQGNSA. The ends were cut back, 5 bases at V and 3 bases at J, with 10 bases in the middle. CDR3 length: 13 residues. The CDR3 loop is CASSRGGYYGYTF. DNA for the CDR3: TGTGCCAGCAGCCGGGGGGGATACTATGGCTACACCTTC.

This clonotype was seen at least ten times. The chain uses TRBV12-3 or TRBV12-4 and TRBJ2-1; D is ambiguous. Between the trimmed V and J ends, which lost 2 bases and 7 bases, there was a span of 3 bases. The CDR3 totals 11 residues. The CDR3 region has the DNA TGTGCCAGCAGTTTAATAAATGAGCAGTTCTTC. It codes for CASSLINEQFF.

Here the CDR3 reads CASSLGPEQETQYF. Written as DNA, the CDR3 is TGCGCCAGCAGCTTGGGCCCGGAGCAAGAGACCCAGTACTTC. This rearrangement joins TRBV5-1 to TRBJ2-5; D remains unclear. This CDR3 is built from 14 residues. Trimming pared 0 bases from V and 2 bases from J, leaving 8 bases between. The V gene's germline CDR1 is SGHRS and CDR2 YFSETQ.

J is TRBJ1-6 and V is TRBV13, with TRBD1 as a possible D gene (6 bases). This CDR3 spans 14 amino acids. Germline-derived CDR1 and CDR2 are PRHDT and FYEKMQ (reference sequence). V dropped 5 bases and J dropped 8 bases, with 13 bases sitting between them. The CDR3 sequence is CASSPGGLDSPLHF. The CDR3, as DNA: TGTGCCAGCAGCCCCGGGGGCCTGGATTCACCCCTCCACTTT.